What follows are 10 T cell receptor beta chains derived from one specimen sequenced in a study of breast tumors, draining lymph nodes, adjacent tissues. Axillary draining lymph nodes of breast cancer patients supplied the node samples. TCRdb fed the multiplex PCR reads into MiXCR, producing one record per CDR3 protein. The repertoire includes about 230,000 distinct CDR3 sequences, about 30% of them detected once, and roughly 1.3% sits in the top ten. The material sequenced was axillary lymph node tissue. The receptors were sampled from a female donor with breast cancer. Some clones in this sample may be carry-over from other donors' samples.

This chain joins TRBV6-5 and TRBJ2-5, with TRBD1 as a possible D gene (6 bases). Looked up from germline, CDR1 is MNHEY and CDR2 is SVGAGI. This CDR3 has 15 amino acids. Trimming took 2 bases from V and 5 from J, leaving 15 bases between them. Written as DNA, the CDR3 is TGTGCCAGCAGTTACAGGCCAGGGGTTCGGGAGACCCAGTACTTC. As protein: CASSYRPGVRETQYF.

At least ten counts were recorded for this clonotype. The chain joins TRBV27 to TRBJ1-6; D is ambiguous. Germline V gene lookup returns CDR1 MNHEY and CDR2 SMNVEV (reference sequence). Trimming took 0 bases from V and 5 from J, leaving 8 bases between them. The length of the CDR3 is 15 residues. The CDR3 nucleotides read TGTGCCAGCAGTTTATCACTGAGCAATAATTCACCCCTCCACTTT. Translation: CASSLSLSNNSPLHF.

Many counts were recorded for this clonotype. The chain couples TRBV7-9 to TRBJ1-2; D gene ambiguous. CDR3 length: 14 residues. V lost 4 bases and J 8 bases, leaving 17 bases between the germline ends. CDR1 is SEHNR, CDR2 FQNEAQ, per germline (reference sequence). The CDR3 nucleotides read TGTGCCAGCAGCTCCCCTGGTTTAAAGAAGGGCTACACCTTC. Amino acid sequence: CASSSPGLKKGYTF.

The genes are TRBV10-2 and TRBJ2-7; TRBD1 aligns across 8 bases. The CDR3 runs to 15 residues. Germline CDR1 reads WSHSY; CDR2 reads SAAADI. The ends lost 3 bases at V and 3 bases at J; junction bases unmatched: 7. CDR3 protein: CASSEGQGGNYEQYV. In DNA form, the CDR3 reads TGCGCCAGCAGTGAAGGACAGGGTGGGAACTACGAGCAGTACGTC.

There are many counts of this clonotype. The J gene is TRBJ2-3, the V gene TRBV9; 8 bases agree with TRBD2. Trimming took 0 bases from V and 3 from J; bases not matched to a gene: 6. Germline CDR1 and CDR2: SGDLS and YYNGEE. This CDR3 comprises 16 residues. CDR3 in amino acids: CASSVAFTSGTDTQYF. The CDR3 region has the DNA TGTGCCAGCAGCGTAGCTTTCACTAGCGGAACAGATACGCAGTATTTT.

This clonotype came up many times. This chain uses TRBV6-5 with TRBJ2-7; the match to TRBD2 covers 12 bases. Germline CDR1 and CDR2: MNHEY and SVGAGI. The CDR3 is 14 amino acids. The trim removed 6 bases at V and 5 bases at J, leaving 5 bases unmatched. CDR3 protein: CASRRLAGEDEQYF. As DNA, the CDR3 is TGTGCCAGCAGACGACTAGCGGGAGAGGACGAGCAGTACTTC.

This clonotype has ten or more counts. The chain combines TRBV12-3 or TRBV12-4 with TRBJ2-3, with TRBD2 matching over 10 bases. Germline trimming cut 2 bases from V and 2 bases from J; bases unmatched to any gene: 4. There are 16 residues in the CDR3. The CDR3 DNA is TGTGCCAGCAGTTTAACTAGCGGGGCCAACACAGATACGCAGTATTTT. It encodes CASSLTSGANTDTQYF.

This clonotype came up many times. CDR3 amino acids: CASSFPGERRRNEQFF. The CDR3 nucleotides are TGTGCCAGCAGTTTCCCGGGGGAGAGGAGGAGAAATGAGCAGTTCTTC. The J gene is TRBJ2-1, the V gene TRBV7-8, with a tentative D call TRBD2 (6 bases). CDR1 SGHVS and CDR2 FQNEAQ come from the germline V gene. The germline V and J ends were trimmed by 6 bases and 7 bases, with 22 bases remaining between them. CDR3 length equals 16 residues.

At least ten counts were recorded for this clonotype. The rearrangement uses TRBV7-9 and TRBJ1-5; D unclear. The CDR3 has 15 residues. The germline V gene encodes CDR1 SEHNR and CDR2 FQNEAQ (reference sequence). With 1 base removed from V and 6 bases from J, the gap between germline ends came to 13 bases. CDR3 sequence (DNA): TGTGCCAGCAGCTTAGAGGCAGGCCCCGGTCAGCCCCAGCATTTT. This codes for CASSLEAGPGQPQHF.

In this sample, this clonotype turned up many times. The chain combines TRBV6-5 with TRBJ1-3; weak D call: TRBD1 (5 bases). CDR1 is MNHEY and CDR2 is SVGAGI in the germline V gene. The V end lost 10 bases, the J end lost 2 bases, and 15 bases lay between the germline ends. The CDR3 loop spans 14 amino acids. In DNA, the CDR3 is TGTGCCACTAGATCGGGGGGGGCTGGAAACACCATATATTTT. Protein sequence: CATRSGGAGNTIYF.